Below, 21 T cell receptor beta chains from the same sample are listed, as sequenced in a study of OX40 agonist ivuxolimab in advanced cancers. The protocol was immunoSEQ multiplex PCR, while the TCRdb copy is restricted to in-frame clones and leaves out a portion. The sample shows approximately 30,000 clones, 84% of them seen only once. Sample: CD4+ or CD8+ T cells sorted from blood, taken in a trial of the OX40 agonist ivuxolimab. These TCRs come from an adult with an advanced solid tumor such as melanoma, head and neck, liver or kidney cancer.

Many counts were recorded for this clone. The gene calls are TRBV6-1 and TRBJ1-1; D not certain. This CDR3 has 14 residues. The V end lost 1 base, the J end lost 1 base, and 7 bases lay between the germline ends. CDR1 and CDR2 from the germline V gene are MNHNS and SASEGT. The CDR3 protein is CASSEGLENTEAFF. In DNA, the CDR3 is TGTGCCAGCAGTGAAGGTCTAGAGAACACTGAAGCTTTCTTT.

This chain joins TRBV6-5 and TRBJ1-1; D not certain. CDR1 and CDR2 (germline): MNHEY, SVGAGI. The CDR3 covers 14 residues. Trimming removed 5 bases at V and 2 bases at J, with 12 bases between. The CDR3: CASSERWDNTEAFF. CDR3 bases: TGTGCCAGCAGTGAACGATGGGATAACACTGAAGCTTTCTTT.

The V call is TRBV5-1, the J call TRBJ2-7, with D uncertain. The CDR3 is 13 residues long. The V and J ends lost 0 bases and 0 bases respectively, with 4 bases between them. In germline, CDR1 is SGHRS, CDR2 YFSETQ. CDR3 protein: CASSLGVSYEQYF. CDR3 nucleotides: TGCGCCAGCAGCTTGGGGGTCTCCTACGAGCAGTACTTC.

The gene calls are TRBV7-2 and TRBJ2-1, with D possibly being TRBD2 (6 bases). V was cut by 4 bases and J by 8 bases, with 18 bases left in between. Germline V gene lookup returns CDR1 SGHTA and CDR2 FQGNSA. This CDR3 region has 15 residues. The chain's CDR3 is CASSSHLAGGDEQFF. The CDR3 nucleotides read TGTGCCAGCAGCTCGCACCTTGCGGGCGGGGATGAGCAGTTCTTC.

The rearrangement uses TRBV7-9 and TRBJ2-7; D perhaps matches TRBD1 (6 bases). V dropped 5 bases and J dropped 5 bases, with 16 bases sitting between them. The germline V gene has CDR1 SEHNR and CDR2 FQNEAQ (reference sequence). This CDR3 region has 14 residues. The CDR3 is CASSNYRDIDEQYF. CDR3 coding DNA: TGTGCCAGCAGCAACTACCGGGACATCGACGAGCAGTACTTC.

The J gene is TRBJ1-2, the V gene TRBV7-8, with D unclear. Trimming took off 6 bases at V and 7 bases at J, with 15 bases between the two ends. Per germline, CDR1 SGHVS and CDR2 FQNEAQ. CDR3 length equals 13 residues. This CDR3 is CASRSATPGGYTF. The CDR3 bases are TGTGCCAGCAGATCTGCCACTCCGGGTGGCTACACCTTC. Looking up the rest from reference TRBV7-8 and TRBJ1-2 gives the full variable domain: GAGVSQSPRYKVAKRGQDVALRCDPISGHVSLFWYQQALGQGPEFLTYFQNEAQLDKSGLPSDRFFAERPEGSVSTLKIQRTQQEDSAVYLCASRSATPGGYTFGSGTRLTVV.

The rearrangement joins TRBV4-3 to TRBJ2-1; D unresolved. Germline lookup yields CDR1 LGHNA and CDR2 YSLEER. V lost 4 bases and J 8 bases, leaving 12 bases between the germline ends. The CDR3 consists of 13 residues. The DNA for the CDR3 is TGCGCCAGCAGCCTCGGGTTTACTGATGAGCAGTTCTTC. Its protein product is CASSLGFTDEQFF.

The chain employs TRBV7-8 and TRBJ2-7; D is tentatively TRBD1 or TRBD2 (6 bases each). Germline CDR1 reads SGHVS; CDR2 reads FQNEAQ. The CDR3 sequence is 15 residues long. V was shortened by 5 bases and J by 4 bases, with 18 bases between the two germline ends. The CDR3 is CASSPLAGEAYEQYF. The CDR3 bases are TGTGCCAGCAGCCCACTGGCAGGGGAGGCGTACGAGCAGTACTTC.

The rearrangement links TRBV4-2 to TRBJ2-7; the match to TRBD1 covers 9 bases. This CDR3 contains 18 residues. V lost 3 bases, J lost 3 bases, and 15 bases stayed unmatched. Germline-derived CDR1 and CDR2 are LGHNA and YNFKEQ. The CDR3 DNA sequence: TGTGCCAGCAGCCAGACCGTGCTGGGGACAGGGATTTTCTACGAGCAGTACTTC. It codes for CASSQTVLGTGIFYEQYF.

CDR3 bases: TGTGCCAGTAGTATCCGTATGAGCGTTTCAGATACGCAGTATTTT. Residues: CASSIRMSVSDTQYF. V and J are TRBV19 and TRBJ2-3; the D is unclear. V shed 3 bases and J shed 4 bases, with 14 bases lying between them. CDR1 is LNHDA and CDR2 is SQIVND in the germline V gene (reference sequence). CDR3 size: 15 residues.

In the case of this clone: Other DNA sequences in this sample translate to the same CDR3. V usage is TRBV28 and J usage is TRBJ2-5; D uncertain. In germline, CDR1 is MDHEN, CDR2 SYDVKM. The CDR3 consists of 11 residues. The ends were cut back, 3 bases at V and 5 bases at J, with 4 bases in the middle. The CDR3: CASSFGETQYF. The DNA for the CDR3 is TGTGCCAGCAGTTTTGGGGAGACCCAGTACTTC.

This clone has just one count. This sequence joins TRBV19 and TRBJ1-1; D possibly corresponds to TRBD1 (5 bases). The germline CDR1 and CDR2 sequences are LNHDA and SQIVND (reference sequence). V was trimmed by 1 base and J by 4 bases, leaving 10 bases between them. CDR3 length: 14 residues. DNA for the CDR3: TGTGCCAGTAGTATAGGCGTAGGGACCACTGAAGCTTTCTTT. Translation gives CASSIGVGTTEAFF.

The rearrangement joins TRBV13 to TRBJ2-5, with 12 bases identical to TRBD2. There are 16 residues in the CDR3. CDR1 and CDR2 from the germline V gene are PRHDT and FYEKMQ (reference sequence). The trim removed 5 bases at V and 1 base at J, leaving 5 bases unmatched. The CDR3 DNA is TGTGCCAGCAGCCACGGACTAGCGGGACTCCAAGAGACCCAGTACTTC. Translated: CASSHGLAGLQETQYF.

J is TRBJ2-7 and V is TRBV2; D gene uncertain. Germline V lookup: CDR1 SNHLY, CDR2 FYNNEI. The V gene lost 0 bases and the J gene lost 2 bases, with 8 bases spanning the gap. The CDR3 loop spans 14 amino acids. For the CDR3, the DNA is TGTGCCAGCAGTGAAGCGGCCCTTGCCTACGAGCAGTACTTC. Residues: CASSEAALAYEQYF. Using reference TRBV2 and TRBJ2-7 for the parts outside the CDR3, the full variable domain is EPEVTQTPSHQVTQMGQEVILRCVPISNHLYFYWYRQILGQKVEFLVSFYNNEISEKSEIFDDQFSVERPDGSNFTLKIRSTKLEDSAMYFCASSEAALAYEQYFGPGTRLTVT.

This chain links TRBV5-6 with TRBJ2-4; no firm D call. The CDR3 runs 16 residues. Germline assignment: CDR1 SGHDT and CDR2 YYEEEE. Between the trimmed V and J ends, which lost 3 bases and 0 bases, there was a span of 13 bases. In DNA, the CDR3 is TGTGCCAGCAGCTCCTCTCAGAATTTAGCCAAAAACATTCAGTACTTC. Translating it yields CASSSSQNLAKNIQYF.

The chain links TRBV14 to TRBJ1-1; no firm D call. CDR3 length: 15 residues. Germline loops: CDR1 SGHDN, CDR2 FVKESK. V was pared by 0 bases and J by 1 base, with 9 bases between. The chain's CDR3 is CASSQEGGKNTEAFF. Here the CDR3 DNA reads TGTGCCAGCAGCCAAGAAGGTGGAAAGAACACTGAAGCTTTCTTT.

The CDR3 is CASSLTDRWYQETQYF. CDR3 sequence (DNA): TGTGCCAGCAGCTTAACGGACAGGTGGTACCAAGAGACCCAGTACTTC. J is TRBJ2-5 and V is TRBV7-9; TRBD1 aligns across 7 bases. The CDR3 is 16 amino acids. The V segment lost 2 bases and the J segment 0 bases; nucleotides outside the gene matches: 6. In germline, CDR1 is SEHNR, CDR2 FQNEAQ (reference sequence).

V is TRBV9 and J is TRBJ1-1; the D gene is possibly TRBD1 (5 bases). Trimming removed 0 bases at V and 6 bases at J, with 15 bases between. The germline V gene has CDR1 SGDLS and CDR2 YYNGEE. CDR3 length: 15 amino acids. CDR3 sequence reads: CASSVDQWQGAEAFF. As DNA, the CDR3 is TGTGCCAGCAGCGTAGATCAATGGCAGGGCGCTGAAGCTTTCTTT.

DNA for the CDR3: TGTGCCAGCAGTTTATGGGGGACAGGGGGCGCGAATGGCTACACCTTC. Translation: CASSLWGTGGANGYTF. The chain uses TRBV28 and TRBJ1-2, with 12 bases identical to TRBD1. Germline CDR1 MDHEN, CDR2 SYDVKM. J was trimmed by 6 bases and V by 0 bases; bases with no gene match: 5. The length of the CDR3 is 16 residues.

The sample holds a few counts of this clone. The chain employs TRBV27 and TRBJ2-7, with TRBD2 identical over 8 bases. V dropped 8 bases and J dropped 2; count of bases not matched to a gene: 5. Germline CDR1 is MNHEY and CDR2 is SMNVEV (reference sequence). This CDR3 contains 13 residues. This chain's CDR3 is CASGPGGPYEQYF. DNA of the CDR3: TGTGCCAGCGGTCCGGGAGGGCCCTACGAGCAGTACTTC.

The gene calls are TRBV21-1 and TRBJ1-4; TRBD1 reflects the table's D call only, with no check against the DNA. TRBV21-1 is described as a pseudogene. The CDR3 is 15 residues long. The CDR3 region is CASSDSGTGDEKLFF. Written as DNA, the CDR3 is TGTGCCAGCAGCGATTCCGGGACAGGTGATGAAAAACTGTTTTTT.